The rows below give T cell receptor beta chains drawn from one sample of a study of shared clonotypes between healthy human individuals. The protocol was immunoSEQ multiplex PCR, while the TCRdb copy is restricted to in-frame clones and leaves out a portion. This table holds some 1,900,000 clones, over 85% found once. Sequences were obtained from naive CD8+ T cells sorted from blood. These receptors originate from a man between 18 and 29 years old in good health. The CDR3 runs from the conserved cysteine through the conserved F or W. D genes are given only for firm matches. Clone size, where shown, is once, few, many, or a class for clones that have expanded.

j_call	d_call	clone_size	v_call	cdr3_aa	cdr3_nt
TRBJ1-1	.	.	TRBV29-1	CSVDVSNTEAFF	TGCAGCGTTGATGTTTCGAACACTGAAGCTTTCTTT
TRBJ2-7	.	.	TRBV27	CASSLLAYFGEQYF	TGTGCCAGCAGTTTATTGGCCTACTTCGGCGAGCAGTACTTC
TRBJ2-5	.	.	TRBV27	CASSLSVAEETQYF	TGTGCCAGCAGTTTATCCGTAGCGGAAGAGACCCAGTACTTC
TRBJ1-5	.	.	TRBV7-9	CASSSAAQPQHF	TGTGCCAGCAGCTCCGCAGCGCAGCCCCAGCATTTT
TRBJ1-6	.	.	TRBV5-6	CASSWGDSPLHF	TGTGCCAGCAGCTGGGGTGATTCACCCCTCCACTTT
TRBJ2-2	.	.	TRBV19	CASSIGGRAGELFF	TGTGCCAGTAGTATTGGTGGGCGGGCCGGGGAGCTGTTTTTT
TRBJ2-5	.	.	TRBV18	CASSPLVPGPGSRQETQYF	TGTGCCAGCTCACCACTGGTTCCTGGACCGGGGAGCCGCCAAGAGACCCAGTACTTC
TRBJ2-1	.	.	TRBV4-2	CASSQERGLGNEQFF	TGTGCCAGCAGCCAAGAGCGTGGACTCGGGAATGAGCAGTTCTTC
TRBJ1-1	.	.	TRBV7-9	CASSLVFSSQNTEAFF	TGTGCCAGCAGCTTAGTGTTTTCCTCACAGAACACTGAAGCTTTCTTT
TRBJ1-2	TRBD1	.	TRBV9	CASSVARDRGQEGYTF	TGTGCCAGCAGCGTAGCCCGGGACAGGGGGCAGGAAGGCTACACCTTC
TRBJ2-2	TRBD2	.	TRBV4-3	CASSNPAAGVLTGELFF	TGCGCCAGCAGCAACCCAGCAGCGGGAGTCCTCACCGGGGAGCTGTTTTTT
TRBJ2-3	.	.	TRBV27	CASSLRGFTDTQYF	TGTGCCAGCAGTTTGAGGGGGTTCACAGATACGCAGTATTTT
TRBJ2-5	.	.	TRBV28	CASSLSGSGRAASKTQYF	TGTGCCAGCAGTTTATCCGGGAGCGGCAGGGCGGCGAGTAAGACCCAGTACTTC
TRBJ2-3	TRBD2	.	TRBV2	CASRVTSGGPDTQYF	TGTGCCAGCAGGGTGACTAGCGGGGGGCCAGATACGCAGTATTTT
TRBJ2-2	TRBD1	.	TRBV7-9	CASSRTGVSTGELFF	TGTGCCAGCAGCCGGACAGGGGTTTCGACCGGGGAGCTGTTTTTT
TRBJ2-3	.	.	TRBV5-6	CASSSEDTQYF	TGTGCCAGCAGCTCGGAGGATACGCAGTATTTT
TRBJ2-2	TRBD1	.	TRBV6-5	CASSYDQGAAGELFF	TGTGCCAGCAGTTACGATCAGGGGGCGGCCGGGGAGCTGTTTTTT
TRBJ2-1	.	.	TRBV6-6	CASSYSRLEQFF	TGTGCCAGCAGTTACTCGCGCTTGGAGCAGTTCTTC
TRBJ2-2	.	.	TRBV28	CASGLRLADGELFF	TGTGCCAGCGGGCTTCGTTTGGCGGACGGGGAGCTGTTTTTT
TRBJ2-6	TRBD1	.	TRBV19	CASRGDRNSGANVLTF	TGTGCCAGTAGGGGGGACAGGAACTCTGGGGCCAACGTCCTGACTTTC
TRBJ2-7	TRBD1	.	TRBV18	CASSVQGADYEQYF	TGTGCCAGCTCGGTACAGGGGGCGGACTACGAGCAGTACTTC
TRBJ1-1	TRBD1	.	TRBV2	CASSQRQGFAAFF	TGTGCCAGCAGTCAGCGACAGGGGTTCGCGGCTTTCTTT
TRBJ1-1	TRBD1	.	TRBV11-2	CASSFPPAGGFRNTEAFF	TGTGCCAGCAGCTTCCCCCCGGCAGGGGGCTTCAGGAACACTGAAGCTTTCTTT
TRBJ2-1	TRBD2	.	TRBV13	CASSPSGGYNEQFF	TGTGCCAGCAGCCCTAGCGGGGGCTACAATGAGCAGTTCTTC
TRBJ1-4	.	.	TRBV7-8	CASSLATEGTNEKLFF	TGTGCCAGCAGCTTAGCAACCGAGGGGACTAATGAAAAACTGTTTTTT
TRBJ2-2	.	once	TRBV28	CASSLSGGSGELFF	TGTGCCAGCAGTTTATCTGGGGGCTCCGGGGAGCTGTTTTTT
TRBJ2-7	.	.	TRBV6-6	CASSKRDSSYEQYF	TGTGCCAGCAGTAAACGGGACTCAAGTTACGAGCAGTACTTC
TRBJ2-5	TRBD1	.	TRBV27	CASSWDRGETQYF	TGTGCCAGCAGTTGGGACAGGGGGGAGACCCAGTACTTC
TRBJ2-2	.	.	TRBV5-6	CASSFLGTGELFF	TGTGCCAGCAGCTTTCTGGGGACCGGGGAGCTGTTTTTT
TRBJ2-2	.	.	TRBV6-5	CASRTGTENTGELFF	TGTGCCAGCAGGACCGGGACTGAGAACACCGGGGAGCTGTTTTTT
TRBJ2-7	.	.	TRBV9	CASSVATVGGHEQYF	TGTGCCAGCAGCGTAGCTACGGTTGGGGGGCACGAGCAGTACTTC
TRBJ2-5	.	.	TRBV30	CAWRSLEETQYF	TGTGCCTGGAGGAGCCTAGAAGAGACCCAGTACTTC
TRBJ2-1	.	.	TRBV7-9	CASSLDLGYEQFF	TGTGCCAGCAGCTTAGATCTGGGATACGAGCAGTTCTTC
TRBJ2-1	.	.	TRBV7-9	CASSFNGIFHEQFF	TGTGCCAGCAGCTTCAACGGGATTTTCCATGAGCAGTTCTTC
TRBJ2-1	.	.	TRBV7-8	CASSLSYTGSYNEQFF	TGTGCCAGCAGCTTAAGTTACACGGGATCCTACAATGAGCAGTTCTTC
TRBJ2-7	.	.	TRBV28	CASSLSETGHYEQYF	TGTGCCAGCAGTTTAAGCGAAACAGGGCACTACGAGCAGTACTTC
TRBJ2-7	TRBD2	once	TRBV6-1	CASSERGLAGALTYEQYF	TGTGCCAGCAGTGAACGGGGTCTAGCGGGGGCCTTGACCTACGAGCAGTACTTC
TRBJ1-1	.	.	TRBV9	CASSDSGAYTEAFF	TGTGCCAGCAGCGACTCCGGGGCCTACACTGAAGCTTTCTTT
TRBJ2-6	.	.	TRBV4-1	CASSQVYDSLLSSGANVLTF	TGCGCCAGCAGCCAAGTTTATGACAGCTTACTGAGCTCTGGGGCCAACGTCCTGACTTTC
TRBJ2-7	TRBD1	.	TRBV27	CASSLANSGTGNYEQYF	TGTGCCAGCAGTTTAGCGAATTCCGGGACAGGGAACTACGAGCAGTACTTC
TRBJ2-1	TRBD2	once	TRBV10-2	CASSFLAGGLNEQFF	TGCGCCAGCAGTTTTCTAGCGGGAGGGCTCAATGAGCAGTTCTTC
TRBJ1-1	TRBD1	.	TRBV7-9	CASSQQGARGAFF	TGTGCCAGCAGCCAACAGGGGGCTCGGGGAGCTTTCTTT
TRBJ2-2	.	.	TRBV7-9	CATGSEQNTGELFF	TGTGCCACCGGATCAGAACAGAACACCGGGGAGCTGTTTTTT
TRBJ2-7	.	once	TRBV5-6	CASSPPYRAYSYEQYF	TGTGCCAGCAGCCCCCCCTACAGGGCATACTCCTACGAGCAGTACTTC
TRBJ2-1	TRBD2	.	TRBV7-2	CASSLAASGSVYNEQFF	TGTGCCAGCAGCTTAGCGGCTAGCGGGAGCGTATACAATGAGCAGTTCTTC
TRBJ1-4	.	.	TRBV12-1	CASRIRGLNEKLFF	TGTGCCAGCCGCATCAGGGGGCTTAATGAAAAACTGTTTTTT
TRBJ1-5	.	.	TRBV7-9	CASSPQTGLNQPQHF	TGTGCCAGCAGCCCCCAGACAGGATTAAATCAGCCCCAGCATTTT
TRBJ1-2	.	.	TRBV27	CASSFRGEGNYGYTF	TGTGCCAGCAGTTTCCGGGGAGAGGGAAACTATGGCTACACCTTC
TRBJ2-1	.	.	TRBV5-4	CASSPRGHNEQFF	TGTGCCAGCAGCCCCAGGGGCCACAATGAGCAGTTCTTC